This TCR beta chain originates from a study of immune evolution from preneoplasia to lung adenocarcinoma. Patients had resection in Japan or China between the mid-2010s and the late 2010s. Macro-dissection enriched premalignant or tumor cells before nucleic acid extraction. Germline V gives CDR1 MDHEN, CDR2 SYDVKM. Trimming removed 5 bases from V and 0 bases from J; junction bases left unmatched: 4. The CDR3 is 15 residues long. Produced via immunoSEQ multiplex PCR; TCRdb's table is partial and in-frame only. This table holds some 9,100 clones, 70% to 80% found once. This clone was counted only a few times.

This clonotype was obtained from a donor aged 70 or older with lung adenocarcinoma. The chain links TRBV28 to TRBJ1-3; TRBD1 agrees at 7 bases. Sequencing used FFPE minimally invasive lung adenocarcinoma tissue. As DNA, the CDR3 is TGTGCCAGCAGTCGGGACAGCTACTCTGGAAACACCATATATTTT. Its translation is CASSRDSYSGNTIYF.